The 29 T cell receptor beta chains below were found in one sample sequenced in a study of beta chain features in type 1 diabetes. Study-wide results and caveats: Type 1 diabetes patients had moderately but significantly shorter TCRB CDR3s in all four CD4+ subsets.

As every portion of the isolated RNA was reverse transcribed, the sequencing read expressed TCRB transcripts. Using immunoSEQ multiplex PCR, the repertoire was profiled, and TCRdb retains in-frame clones only, with some absent. This table has some 120,000 clones, 17% appearing once. Antigens of these TCRs are unknown. The source material was central memory CD4+ T cells from blood. These receptors were obtained from a young man with type 1 diabetes.

This clone came up a few times. This chain uses TRBV7-2 with TRBJ2-1, with 7 bases fitting TRBD1. The V and J ends lost 5 bases and 10 bases, in that order; junction bases with no gene match: 8. Germline values: CDR1 SGHTA, CDR2 FQGNSA. This CDR3 has 13 residues. CDR3 sequence: CASSADRASEQFF. In DNA, the CDR3 is TGTGCCAGCAGCGCCGACAGGGCAAGCGAGCAGTTCTTC.

DNA for the CDR3: TGTGCCTGGACCCTTACCACGAATACGCAGTATTTT. Protein: CAWTLTTNTQYF. This sequence joins TRBV30 and TRBJ2-3; D ambiguous. Germline V gene lookup returns CDR1 GTSNPN and CDR2 SVGIG (reference sequence). This CDR3 contains 12 residues. Trimming left V 4 bases short and J 7 bases short, with 12 bases between. Looking up the rest from reference TRBV30 and TRBJ2-3 gives the full variable domain: SQTIHQWPATLVQPVGSPLSLECTVEGTSNPNLYWYRQAAGRGLQLLFYSVGIGQISSEVPQNLSASRPQDRQFILSSKKLLLSDSGFYLCAWTLTTNTQYFGPGTRLTVL.

This clone was counted a few times. V is TRBV5-4 and J is TRBJ2-1; unclear D gene. This CDR3 comprises 14 residues. CDR1 is SGHNT and CDR2 is YYREEE in the germline V gene (reference sequence). Between the trimmed V and J ends, which lost 3 bases and 12 bases, there was a span of 19 bases. CDR3 coding DNA: TGTGCCAGCAGCTCGCCTGGACCCGTCTGGTCGCAGTTCTTC. This codes for CASSSPGPVWSQFF.

This clone was detected a few times. This rearrangement joins TRBV2 to TRBJ2-1; tentative D call: TRBD2 (6 bases). Trimming took off 4 bases at V and 4 bases at J, with 17 bases between the two ends. Per the germline V gene, CDR1 is SNHLY and CDR2 is FYNNEI. CDR3 size: 16 residues. In DNA form, the CDR3 reads TGTGCCAGCAGTGGCTCGGGAGCGGACAAGTACAATGAGCAGTTCTTC. Translation gives CASSGSGADKYNEQFF.

A few counts support this clone. The chain is built from TRBV29-1 and TRBJ2-5; D tentatively fits TRBD1 or TRBD2 (5 bases each). CDR1 SQVTM and CDR2 ANQGSEA come from the germline V gene. The V gene lost 7 bases and the J gene lost 4 bases, with 13 bases spanning the gap. This CDR3 is built from 12 residues. CDR3 sequence reads: CSALSGGETQYF. The CDR3, as DNA: TGCAGCGCCCTCAGTGGGGGAGAGACCCAGTACTTC.

The V gene is TRBV5-6, the J gene TRBJ2-6; D is perhaps TRBD1 (5 bases). V gave up 2 bases and J gave up 1 base, with 13 bases separating them. This CDR3 contains 17 residues. The germline V gene has CDR1 SGHDT and CDR2 YYEEEE. The CDR3: CASSFLQDNSGANVLTF. In DNA, the CDR3 is TGTGCCAGCAGCTTCTTACAGGACAATTCTGGGGCCAACGTCCTGACTTTC.

This clone was seen at least ten times. This rearrangement joins TRBV18 to TRBJ2-3, with a weak D call TRBD1 (5 bases). CDR1 and CDR2 (germline): KGHSH, LQKENI. The CDR3 consists of 13 residues. The ends were cut back, 6 bases at V and 2 bases at J, with 9 bases in the middle. Here the CDR3 reads CASSDSTTDTQYF. CDR3 bases: TGTGCCAGCTCCGACAGTACCACAGATACGCAGTATTTT.

This clone occurred a few times. The chain has TRBV29-1 and TRBJ2-1; 11 nucleotides line up with TRBD1. The junction had 6 bases not matched to a gene; V was cut back by 1 base and J by 16 bases. The CDR3 consists of 12 residues. The germline V gene has CDR1 SQVTM and CDR2 ANQGSEA. CDR3 loop: CSVEGTGGFLFF. The CDR3 coding sequence is TGCAGCGTTGAAGGGACAGGGGGCTTCTTATTCTTC.

For the CDR3, the DNA is TGTGCCTGGAAATGGGGTTCCTACAATGAGCAGTTCTTC. It specifies CAWKWGSYNEQFF. The V and J genes are TRBV30 and TRBJ2-1; D is uncertain. From germline, CDR1 is GTSNPN and CDR2 SVGIG (reference sequence). CDR3 length equals 13 residues. Trimming took off 4 bases at V and 1 base at J, with 8 bases between the two ends.

This clone was seen at least ten times. This chain uses TRBV7-2 with TRBJ2-3; 10 bases fit TRBD1. After removal of 6 bases from V and 7 bases from J, the junction contained 10 bases not matched to a gene. The CDR3 is 15 residues long. The germline CDR1 and CDR2 sequences are SGHTA and FQGNSA. CDR3 sequence (DNA): TGTGCCAGCAGACTCGCCGGGACAGGGGAATATACGCAGTATTTT. Translated: CASRLAGTGEYTQYF.

This clone has at least ten counts. The CDR3 loop is CASSSDGGGYNEQFF. CDR3 DNA: TGTGCCAGCAGCTCGGACGGGGGAGGTTACAATGAGCAGTTCTTC. The rearrangement uses TRBV7-2 and TRBJ2-1; D may be TRBD2 (6 bases). The CDR3 contains 15 residues. CDR1 is SGHTA, CDR2 FQGNSA, per germline. V dropped 4 bases and J dropped 4 bases, with 14 bases sitting between them.

The rearrangement uses TRBV5-1 and TRBJ1-1; TRBD1 matches 7 bases. Trimming cost V 3 bases and J 3 bases; bases outside gene matches: 5. In germline, CDR1 is SGHRS, CDR2 YFSETQ. The CDR3 consists of 14 residues. The CDR3 loop is CASSSQGQDTEAFF. The CDR3 DNA sequence: TGCGCCAGCAGCTCACAGGGGCAGGACACTGAAGCTTTCTTT.

The table lists this clone with a few counts. This chain connects TRBV10-2 to TRBJ2-4; D is unresolved. The V and J ends lost 2 bases and 0 bases respectively, with 8 bases between them. The length of the CDR3 is 15 residues. Germline values: CDR1 WSHSY, CDR2 SAAADI. This CDR3 reads CASSEASLAKNIQYF. CDR3 DNA sequence: TGCGCCAGCAGTGAGGCTAGTCTAGCCAAAAACATTCAGTACTTC.

The chain links TRBV29-1 to TRBJ1-2; no clear D gene. This CDR3 comprises 8 residues. V lost 4 bases and J lost 9, with 3 bases in between. Per the germline V gene, CDR1 is SQVTM and CDR2 is ANQGSEA. The CDR3 coding sequence is TGCAGCGTTGGAAGCTACACCTTC. As protein: CSVGSYTF. Full variable domain (rest looked up from reference TRBV29-1 and TRBJ1-2): SAVISQKPSRDICQRGTSLTIQCQVDSQVTMMFWYRQQPGQSLTLIATANQGSEATYESGFVIDKFPISRPNLTFSTLTVSNMSPEDSSIYLCSVGSYTFGSGTRLTVV.

The chain uses TRBV30 and TRBJ1-1, with D unclear. The V end was cut by 0 bases, the J end by 0 bases, with 8 bases between. CDR1 is GTSNPN and CDR2 is SVGIG in the germline V gene (reference sequence). The CDR3 is 14 amino acids. The CDR3 here is CAWSVTSMNTEAFF. The DNA for the CDR3 is TGTGCCTGGAGTGTTACCAGTATGAACACTGAAGCTTTCTTT.

The chain is built from TRBV27 and TRBJ1-2; the match to TRBD1 covers 8 bases. This CDR3 is 12 amino acids long. V gave up 6 bases and J gave up 4 bases; unmatched junction bases: 1. Germline V CDR1 and CDR2: MNHEY, SMNVEV (reference sequence). The CDR3 nucleotides are TGTGCCAGCAGAGGGACAGGCTATGGCTACACCTTC. Its protein product is CASRGTGYGYTF.

The V and J genes are TRBV6-5 and TRBJ2-1, with 7 bases lining up with TRBD1. J lost 4 bases, V lost 10 bases, and 7 bases had no gene match. The CDR3 is made up of 13 amino acids. In germline, CDR1 is MNHEY, CDR2 SVGAGI. DNA of the CDR3: TGTGCCACTGTCGGGACAGCTTACAATGAGCAGTTCTTC. Protein sequence: CATVGTAYNEQFF.

This chain links TRBV5-1 with TRBJ2-3, with D perhaps TRBD1 or TRBD2 (5 bases each). Germline loops: CDR1 SGHRS, CDR2 YFSETQ. The CDR3 consists of 17 residues. Trimming took 1 base from V and 0 from J, leaving 15 bases between them. Written as DNA, the CDR3 is TGCGCCAGCAGCTTGACTCGAGGGGACGGCAGCACAGATACGCAGTATTTT. Its translation is CASSLTRGDGSTDTQYF.

The V call is TRBV28, the J call TRBJ2-4; perhaps TRBD2 as D (6 bases). The germline V gene encodes CDR1 MDHEN and CDR2 SYDVKM. With 5 bases removed from V and 1 base from J, the gap between germline ends came to 12 bases. There are 15 residues in the CDR3. The DNA of the CDR3 is TGTGCCAGCAGTGCTAGCGAGAGGGCCAAAAACATTCAGTACTTC. The encoded protein is CASSASERAKNIQYF.

This clone was seen a handful of times. V is TRBV30 and J is TRBJ2-1, with D possibly TRBD2 on 5 matching bases. CDR1 GTSNPN and CDR2 SVGIG come from the germline V gene (reference sequence). The V gene lost 3 bases and the J gene lost 3 bases, with 15 bases spanning the gap. The CDR3 has 15 residues. The CDR3 bases are TGTGCCTGGAGATTCGCCGGGGATATCTACAATGAGCAGTTCTTC. Its translation is CAWRFAGDIYNEQFF. Filled out from reference TRBV30 and TRBJ2-1, the complete variable domain reads SQTIHQWPATLVQPVGSPLSLECTVEGTSNPNLYWYRQAAGRGLQLLFYSVGIGQISSEVPQNLSASRPQDRQFILSSKKLLLSDSGFYLCAWRFAGDIYNEQFFGPGTRLTVL.

The rearrangement uses TRBV9 and TRBJ1-1; D gene uncertain. This CDR3 spans 15 amino acids. Germline V gene sequence: CDR1 SGDLS, CDR2 YYNGEE. The V end was cut by 0 bases, the J end by 0 bases, with 9 bases between. The CDR3 loop is CASSVDRRLNTEAFF. CDR3 sequence (DNA): TGTGCCAGCAGCGTAGATAGGAGATTGAACACTGAAGCTTTCTTT.

The chain uses TRBV5-1 and TRBJ2-5, with 11 bases matching TRBD1. With V trimmed by 4 bases and J by 4 bases, 0 bases remained unmatched. There are 13 residues in the CDR3. The germline CDR1 and CDR2 sequences are SGHRS and YFSETQ. CDR3 coding DNA: TGCGCCAGCAGCGGACAGGGGGCAGAGACCCAGTACTTC. Protein product: CASSGQGAETQYF.

This clone occurred a few times. In DNA, the CDR3 is TGTGCCAGCAGCTTAATTGTAGACGAGCAGTACTTC. Amino acid sequence: CASSLIVDEQYF. The chain employs TRBV7-2 and TRBJ2-7; D ambiguous. The CDR3 covers 12 residues. Germline V CDR1 and CDR2: SGHTA, FQGNSA. V lost 2 bases and J 5 bases, leaving 7 bases between the germline ends.

The chain links TRBV9 to TRBJ2-7, with D uncertain. CDR3 length: 14 amino acids. Between the trimmed V and J ends, which lost 4 bases and 1 base, there was a span of 12 bases. In germline, CDR1 is SGDLS, CDR2 YYNGEE. In nucleotides, the CDR3 is TGTGCCAGCAGCCGGGCTTCTCCTTCCTACGAGCAGTACTTC. It specifies CASSRASPSYEQYF. The whole variable domain, remainder taken from reference TRBV9 and TRBJ2-7, is DSGVTQTPKHLITATGQRVTLRCSPRSGDLSVYWYQQSLDQGLQFLIQYYNGEERAKGNILERFSAQQFPDLHSELNLSSLELGDSALYFCASSRASPSYEQYFGPGTRLTVT.

V gene TRBV30 combines with J gene TRBJ2-5; 8 positions agree with TRBD1. V was clipped by 5 bases and J by 2 bases; unmatched bases: 4. There are 13 residues in the CDR3. Germline CDR1 and CDR2: GTSNPN and SVGIG (reference sequence). CDR3 in DNA: TGTGCCTGGGGACAGGGATTTCAAGAGACCCAGTACTTC. Encoded protein: CAWGQGFQETQYF.

This clone appeared a few times. CDR3 in amino acids: CASSLRTYGQETQYF. The CDR3 DNA is TGTGCCAGCAGCCTTCGGACATACGGGCAAGAGACCCAGTACTTC. V and J are TRBV5-4 and TRBJ2-5; tentatively, D is TRBD1 (5 bases). The CDR3 has 15 residues. V was shortened by 4 bases and J by 2 bases, with 15 bases between the two germline ends. The germline gives CDR1 SGHNT, CDR2 YYREEE (reference sequence).

In its sample, this clone was seen once. V is TRBV28 and J is TRBJ1-1; D is possibly TRBD1 (6 bases). Trimming removed 5 bases from V and 5 bases from J, with 12 bases in between. CDR3 length: 13 residues. Germline lookup yields CDR1 MDHEN and CDR2 SYDVKM. CDR3 coding DNA: TGTGCCAGCAGTCAGACAGGAAGAACTGAAGCTTTCTTT. Translating gives CASSQTGRTEAFF.

Only a few counts were recorded for this clone. The CDR3 is CASSPGTSSNEQFF. The DNA of the CDR3 is TGTGCCAGCTCACCCGGGACTAGCTCCAATGAGCAGTTCTTC. V gene TRBV18 combines with J gene TRBJ2-1, with 9 bases identical to TRBD2. Germline V gene lookup returns CDR1 KGHSH and CDR2 LQKENI. This CDR3 is 14 amino acids long. The V and J ends lost 3 bases and 6 bases, in that order; junction bases with no gene match: 3.

This clone came up a few times. The chain couples TRBV7-9 to TRBJ1-2, with a weak D call TRBD1 (6 bases). Deletions cut 6 bases from V and 2 bases from J, with 10 bases between. The CDR3 runs to 13 residues. Germline V CDR1 and CDR2: SEHNR, FQNEAQ (reference sequence). The DNA for the CDR3 is TGTGCCAGCAGTTCGGGGGCCAACTATGGCTACACCTTC. Its translation: CASSSGANYGYTF.